This TCR beta chain was captured by sequencing in a study of T cells after yellow fever vaccination. TCRdb analysed the 5' RACE reads with MiXCR anew, one entry per CDR3 protein. The table includes 610,000 or so distinct CDR3 sequences, over 9% detected once. Germline V gene lookup returns CDR1 WNHNN and CDR2 SYGVQD (reference sequence). Trimming removed 11 bases at V and 2 bases at J, with 16 bases between. The CDR3 loop spans 14 amino acids. This receptor was identified in a man aged 30 to 45 who received the YFV17D yellow fever vaccine. The chain carries TRBV10-1 and TRBJ2-1; weak D call: TRBD2 (6 bases). Source: PBMCs, taken on the day of the yellow fever booster vaccination. The CDR3 is CAATPAGAYNEQFF. The CDR3 DNA reads as TGCGCCGCAACCCCAGCGGGCGCCTACAATGAGCAGTTCTTC.